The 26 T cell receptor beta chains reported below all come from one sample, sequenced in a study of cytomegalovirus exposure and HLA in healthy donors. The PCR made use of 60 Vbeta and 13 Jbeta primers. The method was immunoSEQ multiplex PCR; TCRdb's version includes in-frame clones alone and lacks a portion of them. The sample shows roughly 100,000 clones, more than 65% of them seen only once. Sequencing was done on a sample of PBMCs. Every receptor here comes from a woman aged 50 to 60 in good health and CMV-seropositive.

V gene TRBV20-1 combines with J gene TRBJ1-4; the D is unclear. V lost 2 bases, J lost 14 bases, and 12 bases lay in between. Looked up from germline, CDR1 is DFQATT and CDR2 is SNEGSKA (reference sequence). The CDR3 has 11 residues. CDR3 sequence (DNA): TGCAGTGCTAGAACTCGGGTAATGCTGTTTTTT. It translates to CSARTRVMLFF.

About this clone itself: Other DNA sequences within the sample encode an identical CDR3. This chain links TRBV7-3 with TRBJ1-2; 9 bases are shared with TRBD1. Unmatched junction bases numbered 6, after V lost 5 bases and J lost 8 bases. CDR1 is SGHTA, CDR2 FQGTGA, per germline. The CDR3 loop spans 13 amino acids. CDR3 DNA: TGTGCCAGCAGCCCCGGGACAGGGCGAGGCTACACCTTC. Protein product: CASSPGTGRGYTF.

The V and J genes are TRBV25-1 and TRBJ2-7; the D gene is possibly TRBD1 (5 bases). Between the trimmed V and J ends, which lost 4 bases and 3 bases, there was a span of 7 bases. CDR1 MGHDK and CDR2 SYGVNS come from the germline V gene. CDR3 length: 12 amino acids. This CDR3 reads CASSVTGYEQYF. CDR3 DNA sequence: TGTGCCAGCAGTGTTACAGGCTACGAGCAGTACTTC.

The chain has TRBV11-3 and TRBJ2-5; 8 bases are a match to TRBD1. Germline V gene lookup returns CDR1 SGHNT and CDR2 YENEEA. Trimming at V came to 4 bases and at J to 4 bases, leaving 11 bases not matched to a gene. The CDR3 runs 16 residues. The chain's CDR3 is CASSSRDPGTGETQYF. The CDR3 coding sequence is TGTGCCAGCAGCTCCCGGGATCCCGGGACAGGAGAGACCCAGTACTTC.

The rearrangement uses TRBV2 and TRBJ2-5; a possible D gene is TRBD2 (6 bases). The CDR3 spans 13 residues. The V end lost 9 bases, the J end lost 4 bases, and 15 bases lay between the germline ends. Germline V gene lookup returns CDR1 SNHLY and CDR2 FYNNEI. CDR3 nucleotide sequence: TGTGCCAGGGGTGGAGTGGGGGGAGAGACCCAGTACTTC. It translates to CARGGVGGETQYF.

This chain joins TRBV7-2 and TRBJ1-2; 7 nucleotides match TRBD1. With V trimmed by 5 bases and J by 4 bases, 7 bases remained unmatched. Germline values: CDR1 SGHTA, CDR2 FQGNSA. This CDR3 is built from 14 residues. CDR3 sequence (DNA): TGTGCCAGCAGCCCACAGGGGTCTACCTATGGCTACACCTTC. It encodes CASSPQGSTYGYTF.

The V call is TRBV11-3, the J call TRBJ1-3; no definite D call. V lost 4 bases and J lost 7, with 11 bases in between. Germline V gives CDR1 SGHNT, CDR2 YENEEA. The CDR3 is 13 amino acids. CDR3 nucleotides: TGTGCCAGCAGCTCAACGACCGGGAACACCATATATTTT. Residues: CASSSTTGNTIYF.

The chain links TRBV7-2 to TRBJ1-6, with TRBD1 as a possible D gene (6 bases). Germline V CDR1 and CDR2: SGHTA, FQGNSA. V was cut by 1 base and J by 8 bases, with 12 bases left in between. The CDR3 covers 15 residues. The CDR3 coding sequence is TGTGCCAGCAGCTTAGAGACAGGCGGAGATTCACCCCTCCACTTT. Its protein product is CASSLETGGDSPLHF.

The CDR3 protein is CASSLVPGVVGDTEAFF. The CDR3 nucleotides are TGTGCCAGCAGCTTGGTTCCAGGGGTGGTTGGTGACACTGAAGCTTTCTTT. This rearrangement joins TRBV5-4 to TRBJ1-1; D perhaps matches TRBD1 (6 bases). The CDR3 spans 17 residues. Germline lookup yields CDR1 SGHNT and CDR2 YYREEE (reference sequence). The V gene lost 0 bases and the J gene lost 3 bases, with 18 bases spanning the gap.

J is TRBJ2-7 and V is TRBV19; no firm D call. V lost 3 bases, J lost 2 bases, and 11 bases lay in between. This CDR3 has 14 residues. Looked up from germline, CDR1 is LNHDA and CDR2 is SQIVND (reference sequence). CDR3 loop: CASSIRDGAYEQYF. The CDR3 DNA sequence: TGTGCCAGTAGTATCCGTGACGGAGCCTACGAGCAGTACTTC.

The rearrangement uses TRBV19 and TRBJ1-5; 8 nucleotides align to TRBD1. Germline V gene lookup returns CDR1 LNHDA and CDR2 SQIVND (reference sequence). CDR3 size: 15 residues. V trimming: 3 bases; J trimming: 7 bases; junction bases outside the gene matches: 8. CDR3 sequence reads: CASSIWTGSNQPQHF. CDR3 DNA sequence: TGTGCCAGTAGTATCTGGACAGGGTCCAACCAGCCCCAGCATTTT.

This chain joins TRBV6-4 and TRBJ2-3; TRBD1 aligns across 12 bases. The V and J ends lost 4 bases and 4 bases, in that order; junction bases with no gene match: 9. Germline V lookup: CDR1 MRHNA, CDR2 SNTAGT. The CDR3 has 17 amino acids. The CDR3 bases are TGTGCCAGCAGTGTTAGCCCGGGACAGGGGGCCGCAGATACGCAGTATTTT. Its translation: CASSVSPGQGAADTQYF.

CDR3 amino acids: CASSLADRASTEAFF. CDR3 coding DNA: TGCGCCAGCAGCTTGGCGGACAGGGCCTCCACTGAAGCTTTCTTT. The chain is built from TRBV5-1 and TRBJ1-1, with 8 bases aligning to TRBD1. The CDR3 is made up of 15 amino acids. Germline lookup yields CDR1 SGHRS and CDR2 YFSETQ. V was pared by 0 bases and J by 4 bases, with 5 bases of the junction left unmatched.

CDR3 in amino acids: CASSLDGAGYTF. Here the CDR3 DNA reads TGCGCCAGCAGCTTGGATGGGGCCGGCTACACCTTC. The chain links TRBV5-1 to TRBJ1-2, with a possible D match to TRBD1 (5 bases). CDR1 SGHRS and CDR2 YFSETQ come from the germline V gene. The CDR3 length is 12 residues. Trimming removed 0 bases at V and 8 bases at J, with 8 bases between. The entire variable domain, with the rest obtained from reference TRBV5-1 and TRBJ1-2, is as follows: KAGVTQTPRYLIKTRGQQVTLSCSPISGHRSVSWYQQTPGQGLQFLFEYFSETQRNKGNFPGRFSGRQFSNSRSEMNVSTLELGDSALYLCASSLDGAGYTFGSGTRLTVV.

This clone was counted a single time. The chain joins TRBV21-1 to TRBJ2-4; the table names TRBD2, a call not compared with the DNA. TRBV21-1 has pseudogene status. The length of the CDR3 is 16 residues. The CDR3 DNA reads TGTGCCAGCAGCAAGGGGGGGGACCCGGCCAAAAACATTCAGTACTTC. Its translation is CASSKGGDPAKNIQYF.

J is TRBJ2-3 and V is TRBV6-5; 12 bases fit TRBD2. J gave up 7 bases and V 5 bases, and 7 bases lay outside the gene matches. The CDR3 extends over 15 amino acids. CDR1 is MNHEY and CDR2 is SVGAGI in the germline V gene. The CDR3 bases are TGTGCCAGCAGTGGATGGACTAGCGGGGATTATACGCAGTATTTT. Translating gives CASSGWTSGDYTQYF.

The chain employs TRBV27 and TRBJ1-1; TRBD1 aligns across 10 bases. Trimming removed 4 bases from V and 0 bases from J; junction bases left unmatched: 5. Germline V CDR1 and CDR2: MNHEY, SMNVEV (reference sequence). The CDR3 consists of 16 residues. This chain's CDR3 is CASSSGQGRMNTEAFF. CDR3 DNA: TGTGCCAGCAGTTCGGGACAGGGGCGCATGAACACTGAAGCTTTCTTT.

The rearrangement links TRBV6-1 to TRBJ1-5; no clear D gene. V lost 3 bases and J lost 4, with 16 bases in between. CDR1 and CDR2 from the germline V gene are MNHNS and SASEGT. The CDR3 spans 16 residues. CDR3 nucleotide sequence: TGTGCCAGCAGTGATGAGATACTTCGGAGGAATCAGCCCCAGCATTTT. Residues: CASSDEILRRNQPQHF.

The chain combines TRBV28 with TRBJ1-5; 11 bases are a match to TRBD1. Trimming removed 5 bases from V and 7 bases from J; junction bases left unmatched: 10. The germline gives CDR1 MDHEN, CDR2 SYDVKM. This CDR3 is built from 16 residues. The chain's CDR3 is CASSQGDRGNGQPQHF. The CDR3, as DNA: TGTGCCAGCAGTCAGGGGGACAGGGGGAACGGGCAGCCCCAGCATTTT.

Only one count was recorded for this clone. The CDR3 spells CASSIVNTEAFF. DNA of the CDR3: TGTGCCAGTAGTATCGTGAACACTGAAGCTTTCTTT. The gene calls are TRBV19 and TRBJ1-1; no reliable D call. The CDR3 covers 12 residues. V gave up 3 bases and J gave up 0 bases, with 2 bases separating them. Germline CDR1 LNHDA, CDR2 SQIVND (reference sequence).

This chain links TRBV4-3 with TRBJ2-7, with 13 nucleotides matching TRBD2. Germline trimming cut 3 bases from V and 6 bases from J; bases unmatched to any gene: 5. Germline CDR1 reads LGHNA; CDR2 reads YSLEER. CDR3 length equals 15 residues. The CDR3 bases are TGCGCCAGCAGCCATGGGACTAGCGGGGTCCCCGAGCAGTACTTC. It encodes CASSHGTSGVPEQYF.

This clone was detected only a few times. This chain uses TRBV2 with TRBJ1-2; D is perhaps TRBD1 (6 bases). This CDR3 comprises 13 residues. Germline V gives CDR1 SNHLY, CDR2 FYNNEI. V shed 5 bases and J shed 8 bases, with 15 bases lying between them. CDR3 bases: TGTGCCAGCAGTTTACGGGGGGCGGGGGGCTACACCTTC. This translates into CASSLRGAGGYTF.

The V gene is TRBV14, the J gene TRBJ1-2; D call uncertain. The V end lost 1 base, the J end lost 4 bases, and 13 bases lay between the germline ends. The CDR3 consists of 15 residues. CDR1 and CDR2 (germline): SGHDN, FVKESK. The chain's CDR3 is CASSQGGGGPYGYTF. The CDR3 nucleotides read TGTGCCAGCAGCCAAGGTGGAGGCGGCCCCTATGGCTACACCTTC.

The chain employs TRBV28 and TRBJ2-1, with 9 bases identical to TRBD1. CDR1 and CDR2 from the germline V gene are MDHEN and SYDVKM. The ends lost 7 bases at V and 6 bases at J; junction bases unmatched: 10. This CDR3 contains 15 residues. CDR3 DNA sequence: TGTGCCAGCACCGAGACCGGGACAGGGTTCAATGAGCAGTTCTTC. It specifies CASTETGTGFNEQFF.

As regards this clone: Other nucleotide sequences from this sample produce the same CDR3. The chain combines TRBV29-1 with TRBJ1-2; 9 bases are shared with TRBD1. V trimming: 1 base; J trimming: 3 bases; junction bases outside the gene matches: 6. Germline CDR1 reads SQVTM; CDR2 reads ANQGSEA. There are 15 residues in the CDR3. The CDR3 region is CSVEVGTGWDYGYTF. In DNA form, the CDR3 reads TGCAGCGTTGAAGTAGGGACAGGGTGGGACTATGGCTACACCTTC.

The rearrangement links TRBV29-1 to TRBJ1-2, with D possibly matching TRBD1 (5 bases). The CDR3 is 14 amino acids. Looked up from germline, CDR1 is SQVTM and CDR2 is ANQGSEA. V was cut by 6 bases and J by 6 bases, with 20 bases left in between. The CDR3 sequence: CSVGRTFSEHGYTF. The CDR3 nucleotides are TGCAGCGTCGGACGGACATTTTCAGAGCATGGCTACACCTTC.